Shown below are 15 T cell receptor beta chains from a single sample sequenced in a study of cytomegalovirus exposure and HLA in healthy donors. Primers for the PCR totalled 60 Vbeta and 13 Jbeta. Some clones are missing from TCRdb's copy, which holds only in-frame ones; the method was immunoSEQ multiplex PCR. The sample includes some 130,000 clones, roughly 73% of them seen just once. Input material: PBMCs. Receptor source: a male donor in good health and CMV-seronegative.

This chain uses TRBV29-1 with TRBJ2-1; TRBD2 matches at 7 bases. The trim removed 7 bases at V and 5 bases at J, leaving 5 bases unmatched. The germline V gene encodes CDR1 SQVTM and CDR2 ANQGSEA. The CDR3 runs to 12 residues. The CDR3 DNA reads as TGCAGCGCGTTCGGGACTAACAATGAGCAGTTCTTC. It specifies CSAFGTNNEQFF.

This clone occurred a few times. The chain combines TRBV7-2 with TRBJ1-1; D is ambiguous. Per germline, CDR1 SGHTA and CDR2 FQGNSA. The CDR3 runs 13 residues. The germline V and J ends were trimmed by 5 bases and 1 base, with 8 bases remaining between them. This chain's CDR3 is CASSLTRNTEAFF. In nucleotides, the CDR3 is TGTGCCAGCAGCCTGACAAGGAACACTGAAGCTTTCTTT.

This clone was seen a single time. The chain has TRBV9 and TRBJ2-3; D is perhaps TRBD1 (6 bases). In germline, CDR1 is SGDLS, CDR2 YYNGEE. V was shortened by 0 bases and J by 3 bases, with 20 bases between the two germline ends. This CDR3 region has 18 residues. For the CDR3, the DNA is TGTGCCAGCAGCGTAGCTTTATTACGACAGGTACCTACAGATACGCAGTATTTT. It specifies CASSVALLRQVPTDTQYF. Looking up the rest from reference TRBV9 and TRBJ2-3 gives the full variable domain: DSGVTQTPKHLITATGQRVTLRCSPRSGDLSVYWYQQSLDQGLQFLIQYYNGEERAKGNILERFSAQQFPDLHSELNLSSLELGDSALYFCASSVALLRQVPTDTQYFGPGTRLTVL.

This sequence joins TRBV4-1 and TRBJ2-7; the D gene is possibly TRBD2 (7 bases). Per germline, CDR1 MGHRA and CDR2 YSYEKL. Trimming stripped 4 bases from V and 3 bases from J, with 22 bases between. The CDR3 runs 17 residues. CDR3 nucleotide sequence: TGCGCCAGCAGCCCGATTGCGGGGGCGCAACGGGGCTACGAGCAGTACTTC. Translated: CASSPIAGAQRGYEQYF.

The rearrangement links TRBV2 to TRBJ2-7; D is possibly TRBD2 (6 bases). Germline V gene sequence: CDR1 SNHLY, CDR2 FYNNEI. The CDR3 has 14 amino acids. The V end was cut by 6 bases, the J end by 0 bases, with 12 bases between. Written as DNA, the CDR3 is TGTGCCAGCAGGAGGGGACTGCCCTCCTACGAGCAGTACTTC. This translates into CASRRGLPSYEQYF.

The J gene is TRBJ2-3, the V gene TRBV15; 8 bases fit TRBD2. The CDR3 spans 16 residues. V shed 0 bases and J 2 bases; nucleotides not matched to a gene: 4. CDR1 is LNHNV, CDR2 YYDKDF, per germline (reference sequence). DNA for the CDR3: TGTGCCACCAGCAGAGACGGGGGGGCTGCCACAGATACGCAGTATTTT. Its translation: CATSRDGGAATDTQYF.

The genes are TRBV10-3 and TRBJ2-7; 10 bases line up with TRBD1. Germline-derived CDR1 and CDR2 are ENHRY and SYGVKD. Unmatched junction bases numbered 14, after V lost 10 bases and J lost 5 bases. This CDR3 has 15 amino acids. The CDR3 spells CATRLDGQGVDEQYF. CDR3 nucleotides: TGTGCCACCAGACTTGATGGACAGGGGGTGGACGAGCAGTACTTC.

The rearrangement links TRBV19 to TRBJ1-1; 7 bases fit TRBD1. CDR1 and CDR2 from the germline V gene are LNHDA and SQIVND (reference sequence). V was clipped by 5 bases and J by 0 bases; unmatched bases: 3. The length of the CDR3 is 14 residues. The CDR3 protein is CASSLDRMNTEAFF. The CDR3 DNA is TGTGCCAGTAGTCTGGACAGGATGAACACTGAAGCTTTCTTT.

The V gene is TRBV10-1, the J gene TRBJ1-1; 8 bases map to TRBD1. Looked up from germline, CDR1 is WNHNN and CDR2 is SYGVQD (reference sequence). The CDR3 is 13 amino acids. V was pared by 6 bases and J by 4 bases, with 4 bases of the junction left unmatched. The CDR3 spells CASRPTGATEAFF. For the CDR3, the DNA is TGCGCCAGCAGGCCGACAGGGGCCACTGAAGCTTTCTTT.

This CDR3 is CASSLYSYNEQFF. Written as DNA, the CDR3 is TGTGCCAGCAGTCTATACAGTTACAATGAGCAGTTCTTC. The chain carries TRBV27 and TRBJ2-1, with D uncertain. V was clipped by 5 bases and J by 4 bases, with 9 bases between them. Per the germline V gene, CDR1 is MNHEY and CDR2 is SMNVEV (reference sequence). The CDR3 has 13 residues.

This rearrangement joins TRBV5-4 to TRBJ1-6, with a tentative D call TRBD1 (5 bases). The germline V gene encodes CDR1 SGHNT and CDR2 YYREEE (reference sequence). This CDR3 contains 12 residues. The germline V and J ends were trimmed by 3 bases and 13 bases, with 11 bases remaining between them. The CDR3 bases are TGTGCCAGCAGCTATTGGGGGGAGCCCCTCCACTTT. Encoded protein: CASSYWGEPLHF.

The V gene is TRBV23-1, the J gene TRBJ2-7; D is possibly TRBD1 (5 bases). TRBV23-1 is classed as an ORF, of uncertain function. Trimming took off 7 bases at V and 2 bases at J, with 18 bases between the two ends. CDR3 size: 15 residues. The CDR3 coding sequence is TGCGCCAGCACCACTCCTCGACAGAAGACCTACGAGCAGTACTTC. As protein: CASTTPRQKTYEQYF.

The V gene is TRBV5-1, the J gene TRBJ2-5; 7 nucleotides align to TRBD1. The DNA end is more similar to TRBJ2-7, so the J call may be wrong. CDR3 length: 13 residues. Germline lookup yields CDR1 SGHRS and CDR2 YFSETQ. The CDR3: CASSLDRPYEQYF. The CDR3 DNA reads TGCGCCAGCAGCCTGGACAGGCCCTACGAGCAGTACTTC.

This chain uses TRBV7-8 with TRBJ1-1, with a possible D match to TRBD1 (5 bases). With 1 base removed from V and 5 bases from J, the gap between germline ends came to 11 bases. The CDR3 consists of 14 residues. CDR1 and CDR2 from the germline V gene are SGHVS and FQNEAQ. The CDR3 spells CASSLGSGLTEAFF. Here the CDR3 DNA reads TGTGCCAGCAGCTTAGGATCAGGGCTGACTGAAGCTTTCTTT.

This chain uses TRBV30 with TRBJ2-2, with D unclear. The CDR3 has 14 amino acids. CDR1 is GTSNPN and CDR2 is SVGIG in the germline V gene (reference sequence). Trimming shortened V by 2 bases and J by 4 bases, and 11 bases separated the two germline ends. The CDR3 nucleotides are TGTGCCTGGAGTTTAGGAGTAGGCACCGGGGAGCTGTTTTTT. Protein product: CAWSLGVGTGELFF. Drawing the rest from reference TRBV30 and TRBJ2-2, the complete variable domain is SQTIHQWPATLVQPVGSPLSLECTVEGTSNPNLYWYRQAAGRGLQLLFYSVGIGQISSEVPQNLSASRPQDRQFILSSKKLLLSDSGFYLCAWSLGVGTGELFFGEGSRLTVL.